This is a list of T cell receptor beta chains from one sample in a study of OX40 agonist ivuxolimab in advanced cancers. Some clones are missing from TCRdb's copy, which holds only in-frame ones; the method was immunoSEQ multiplex PCR. The sample lists roughly 64,000 clones, more than 80% occurring once. The source material was CD4+ or CD8+ T cells sorted from blood, sampled in a trial of the OX40 agonist ivuxolimab. The origin of the receptors is an adult with an advanced solid tumor such as melanoma, head and neck, liver or kidney cancer. CDR3s include the opening cysteine and the closing phenylalanine or tryptophan. The order of the fields is D gene, clone size, V gene, J gene, CDR3 DNA, CDR3 protein. A D gene is named only where the DNA matches it firmly. Only part of the rows carry a size: once, few, many, or a class if the clone is expanded.

D gene: TRBD1; clone size: -; V gene: TRBV9; J gene: TRBJ2-7; CDR3 DNA: TGTGCCAGCAGCCCAAGGGACAGGGAAACCTACGAGCAGTACTTC; CDR3 protein: CASSPRDRETYEQYF
D gene: -; clone size: -; V gene: TRBV5-6; J gene: TRBJ2-6; CDR3 DNA: TGTGCCAGCAGCTTGGATCCCTCTGGGGCCAACGTCCTGACTTTC; CDR3 protein: CASSLDPSGANVLTF
D gene: -; clone size: -; V gene: TRBV5-1; J gene: TRBJ2-7; CDR3 DNA: TGCGCCAGCAGCTTCTCCTACGAGCAGTACTTC; CDR3 protein: CASSFSYEQYF
D gene: -; clone size: -; V gene: TRBV5-1; J gene: TRBJ1-4; CDR3 DNA: TGCGCCAGCAGCCCCGGTGGGGGGGGTGAAAAACTGTTTTTT; CDR3 protein: CASSPGGGGEKLFF
D gene: -; clone size: -; V gene: TRBV5-1; J gene: TRBJ1-3; CDR3 DNA: TGCGCCAGCAGCTTTAGTGGGCCTGGAAACACCATATATTTT; CDR3 protein: CASSFSGPGNTIYF
D gene: -; clone size: -; V gene: TRBV27; J gene: TRBJ1-5; CDR3 DNA: TGTGCCAGCAGAACATTATCACGGGGTCAGAGCAATCAGCCCCAGCATTTT; CDR3 protein: CASRTLSRGQSNQPQHF
D gene: -; clone size: -; V gene: TRBV10-3; J gene: TRBJ1-1; CDR3 DNA: TGTGCCATCAGTGAGGGACACAGCAGGGGTAGTAGGGCTTTCTTT; CDR3 protein: CAISEGHSRGSRAFF
D gene: -; clone size: -; V gene: TRBV29-1; J gene: TRBJ2-2; CDR3 DNA: TGCAGCGGGAGGACTATTGCCGGGGAGCTGTTTTTT; CDR3 protein: CSGRTIAGELFF
D gene: -; clone size: -; V gene: TRBV25-1; J gene: TRBJ2-5; CDR3 DNA: TGTGCCAGCGAAAGATGGGACACCGTTCAAGAGACCCAGTACTTC; CDR3 protein: CASERWDTVQETQYF
D gene: TRBD1; clone size: once; V gene: TRBV9; J gene: TRBJ2-5; CDR3 DNA: TGTGCCAGCAAACAGGGGCACCAAGAGACCCAGTACTTC; CDR3 protein: CASKQGHQETQYF
D gene: TRBD2; clone size: -; V gene: TRBV5-1; J gene: TRBJ2-7; CDR3 DNA: TGCGCCAGCAGCTTGGGGGAGGGGTACGAGCAGTACTTC; CDR3 protein: CASSLGEGYEQYF
D gene: -; clone size: -; V gene: TRBV7-6; J gene: TRBJ1-1; CDR3 DNA: TGTGCCAGCAGCCCTATCGACAGTAACACTGAAGCTTTCTTT; CDR3 protein: CASSPIDSNTEAFF
D gene: -; clone size: -; V gene: TRBV5-5; J gene: TRBJ2-3; CDR3 DNA: TGTGCCAGCAGCGAGTGGCAGGGACGCACAGATACGCAGTATTTT; CDR3 protein: CASSEWQGRTDTQYF
D gene: -; clone size: -; V gene: TRBV21-1; J gene: TRBJ1-5; CDR3 DNA: TGTGCCAGCAGCCGACAGGGGGACAATCAGCCCCAGCATTTT; CDR3 protein: CASSRQGDNQPQHF
D gene: -; clone size: few; V gene: TRBV7-7; J gene: TRBJ2-2; CDR3 DNA: TGTGCCAGCAGTCTTAACTCGAACACCGGGGAGCTGTTTTTT; CDR3 protein: CASSLNSNTGELFF
D gene: TRBD2; clone size: once; V gene: TRBV7-9; J gene: TRBJ2-7; CDR3 DNA: TGTGCCAGCAGCAGGACTAGCGGGAGGGCCGTCTACGAGCAGTACTTC; CDR3 protein: CASSRTSGRAVYEQYF
D gene: TRBD2; clone size: -; V gene: TRBV4-2; J gene: TRBJ2-1; CDR3 DNA: TGTGCCAGCAGCCGGGAGGGGAGGGCCGGTGAGCAGTTCTTC; CDR3 protein: CASSREGRAGEQFF
D gene: TRBD1; clone size: -; V gene: TRBV12-5; J gene: TRBJ2-3; CDR3 DNA: TGTGCTAGTGGGCCCGGGGACAGGGGGAGCACAGATACGCAGTATTTT; CDR3 protein: CASGPGDRGSTDTQYF
D gene: TRBD2; clone size: -; V gene: TRBV29-1; J gene: TRBJ2-7; CDR3 DNA: TGCAGCGTAGCCCCCAGCGGGGGGGACGAGCAGTACTTC; CDR3 protein: CSVAPSGGDEQYF
D gene: TRBD1; clone size: -; V gene: TRBV5-4; J gene: TRBJ2-1; CDR3 DNA: TGTGCCAGCAGCTACGGACAGGGAAGAGATGAGCAGTTCTTC; CDR3 protein: CASSYGQGRDEQFF
D gene: TRBD1; clone size: -; V gene: TRBV6-6; J gene: TRBJ1-2; CDR3 DNA: TGTGCCAGCAGTCCGACAGGGCATTTCAACTATGGCTACACCTTC; CDR3 protein: CASSPTGHFNYGYTF
D gene: -; clone size: -; V gene: TRBV9; J gene: TRBJ2-3; CDR3 DNA: TGTGCCAGCAGCACAGGTGGCCTAGATGACTCTGATACGCAGTATTTT; CDR3 protein: CASSTGGLDDSDTQYF
D gene: -; clone size: -; V gene: TRBV6-1; J gene: TRBJ1-5; CDR3 DNA: TGTGCCAGCAGTTCCTACAGCAATCAGCCCCAGCATTTT; CDR3 protein: CASSSYSNQPQHF